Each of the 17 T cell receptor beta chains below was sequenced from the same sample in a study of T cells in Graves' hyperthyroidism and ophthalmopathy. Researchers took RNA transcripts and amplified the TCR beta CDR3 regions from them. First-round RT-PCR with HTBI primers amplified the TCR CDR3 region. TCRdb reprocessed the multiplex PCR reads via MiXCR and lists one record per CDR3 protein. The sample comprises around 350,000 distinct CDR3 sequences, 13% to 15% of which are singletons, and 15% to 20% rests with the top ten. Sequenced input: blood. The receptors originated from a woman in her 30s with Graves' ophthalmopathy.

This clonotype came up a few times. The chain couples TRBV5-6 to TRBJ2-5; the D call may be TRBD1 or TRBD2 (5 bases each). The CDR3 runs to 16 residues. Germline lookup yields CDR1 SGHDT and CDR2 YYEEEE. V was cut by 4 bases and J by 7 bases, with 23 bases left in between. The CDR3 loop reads CASSAEGSRRFGTQYF. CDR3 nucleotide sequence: TGTGCCAGCAGCGCCGAGGGGTCCCGGCGTTTCGGGACCCAGTACTTC.

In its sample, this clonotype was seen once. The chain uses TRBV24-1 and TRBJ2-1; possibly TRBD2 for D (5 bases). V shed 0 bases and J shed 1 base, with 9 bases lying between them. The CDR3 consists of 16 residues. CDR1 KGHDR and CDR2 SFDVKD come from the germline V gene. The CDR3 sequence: CATSDLDPGSYNEQFF. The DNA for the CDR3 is TGTGCCACCAGTGATTTGGATCCGGGATCCTACAATGAGCAGTTCTTC.

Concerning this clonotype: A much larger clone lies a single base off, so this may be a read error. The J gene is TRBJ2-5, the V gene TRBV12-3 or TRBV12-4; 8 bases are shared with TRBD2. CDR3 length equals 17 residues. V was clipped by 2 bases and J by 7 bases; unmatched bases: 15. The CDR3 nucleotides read TGTGCCAGCAGTTTAATAGGGCGGGGGGCCCCCCAGGGGACCCAGTACTTC. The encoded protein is CASSLIGRGAPQGTQYF.

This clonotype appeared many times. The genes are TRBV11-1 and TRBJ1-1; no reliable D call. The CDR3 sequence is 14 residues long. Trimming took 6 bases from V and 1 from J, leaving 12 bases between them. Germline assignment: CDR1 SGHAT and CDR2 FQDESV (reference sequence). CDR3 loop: CASRKKAGNTEAFF. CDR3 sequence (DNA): TGTGCCAGCAGAAAAAAGGCGGGGAACACTGAAGCTTTCTTT.

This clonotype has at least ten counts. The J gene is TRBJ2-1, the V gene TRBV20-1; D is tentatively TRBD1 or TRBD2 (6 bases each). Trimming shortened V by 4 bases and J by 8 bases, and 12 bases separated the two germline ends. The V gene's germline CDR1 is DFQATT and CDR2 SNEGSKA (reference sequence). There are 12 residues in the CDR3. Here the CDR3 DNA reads TGCAGTGCTACCGACGGGGGCGATGAGCAGTTCTTC. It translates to CSATDGGDEQFF.

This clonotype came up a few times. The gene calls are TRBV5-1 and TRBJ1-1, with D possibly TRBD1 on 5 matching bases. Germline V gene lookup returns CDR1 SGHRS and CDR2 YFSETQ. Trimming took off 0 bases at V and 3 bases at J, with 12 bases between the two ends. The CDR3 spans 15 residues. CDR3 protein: CASSLGGRGDTEAFF. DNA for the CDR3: TGCGCCAGCAGCTTGGGTGGGCGGGGGGACACTGAAGCTTTCTTT. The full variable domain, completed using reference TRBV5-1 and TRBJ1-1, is KAGVTQTPRYLIKTRGQQVTLSCSPISGHRSVSWYQQTPGQGLQFLFEYFSETQRNKGNFPGRFSGRQFSNSRSEMNVSTLELGDSALYLCASSLGGRGDTEAFFGQGTRLTVV.

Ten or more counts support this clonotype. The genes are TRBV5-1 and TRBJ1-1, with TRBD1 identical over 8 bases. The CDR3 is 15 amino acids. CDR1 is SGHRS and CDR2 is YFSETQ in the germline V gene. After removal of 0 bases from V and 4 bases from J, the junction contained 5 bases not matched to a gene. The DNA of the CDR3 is TGCGCCAGCAGCTTGGGCCATACAGGGGGCACTGAAGCTTTCTTT. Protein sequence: CASSLGHTGGTEAFF.

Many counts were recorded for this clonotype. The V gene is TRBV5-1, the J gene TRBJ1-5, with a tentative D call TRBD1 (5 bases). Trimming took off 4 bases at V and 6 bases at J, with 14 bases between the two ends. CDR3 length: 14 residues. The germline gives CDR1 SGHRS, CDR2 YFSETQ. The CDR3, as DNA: TGCGCCAGCAGCCCGGGGGGGGTTGCTCAGCCCCAGCATTTT. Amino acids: CASSPGGVAQPQHF.

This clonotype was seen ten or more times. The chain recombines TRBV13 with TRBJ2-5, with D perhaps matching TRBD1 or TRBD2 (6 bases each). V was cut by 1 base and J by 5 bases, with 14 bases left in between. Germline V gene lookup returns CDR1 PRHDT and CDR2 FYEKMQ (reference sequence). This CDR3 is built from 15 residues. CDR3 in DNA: TGTGCCAGCAGCTTAGCGGGGGCCCCGCAGGAGACCCAGTACTTC. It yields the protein CASSLAGAPQETQYF. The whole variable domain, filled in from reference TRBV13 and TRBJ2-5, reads AAGVIQSPRHLIKEKRETATLKCYPIPRHDTVYWYQQGPGQDPQFLISFYEKMQSDKGSIPDRFSAQQFSDYHSELNMSSLELGDSALYFCASSLAGAPQETQYFGPGTRLLVL.

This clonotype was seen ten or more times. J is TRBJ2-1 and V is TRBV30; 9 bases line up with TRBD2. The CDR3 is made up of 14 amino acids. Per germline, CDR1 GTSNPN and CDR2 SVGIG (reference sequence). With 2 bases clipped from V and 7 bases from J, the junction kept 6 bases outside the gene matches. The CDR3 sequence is CAWSWRGGHNEQFF. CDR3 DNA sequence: TGTGCCTGGAGTTGGCGGGGGGGCCATAATGAGCAGTTCTTC.

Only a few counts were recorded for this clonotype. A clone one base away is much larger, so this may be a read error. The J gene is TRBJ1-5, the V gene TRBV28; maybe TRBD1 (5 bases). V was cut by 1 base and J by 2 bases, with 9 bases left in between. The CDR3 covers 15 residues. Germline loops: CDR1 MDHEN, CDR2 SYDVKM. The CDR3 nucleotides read TGTGCCAGCAGTTTATTTTTAGGGGGCAATCAGCCCCAGCATTTT. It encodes CASSLFLGGNQPQHF.

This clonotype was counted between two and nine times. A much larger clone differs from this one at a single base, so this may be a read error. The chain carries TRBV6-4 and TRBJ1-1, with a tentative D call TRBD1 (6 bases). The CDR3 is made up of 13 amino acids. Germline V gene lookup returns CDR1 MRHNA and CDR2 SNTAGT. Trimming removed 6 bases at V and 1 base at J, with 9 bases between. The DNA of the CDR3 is TGTGCCAGCAGACGACAGGCGAACACTGAAGCTTTCTTT. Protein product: CASRRQANTEAFF.

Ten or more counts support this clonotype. The CDR3 protein is CASSYSSSARETQYF. For the CDR3, the DNA is TGTGCCAGCAGTTACTCGAGTTCAGCAAGGGAGACCCAGTACTTC. The chain recombines TRBV6-2 or TRBV6-3 with TRBJ2-5; D gene uncertain. CDR1 is MNHEY and CDR2 is SVGEGT in the germline V gene. The CDR3 runs to 15 residues. Trimming took off 0 bases at V and 5 bases at J, with 13 bases between the two ends.

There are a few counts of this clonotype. The DNA of the CDR3 is TGCAGTGCTAGGAGTCCCGCTGGGACGGGTGAAAAACTGTTTTTT. It encodes CSARSPAGTGEKLFF. The chain is built from TRBV20-1 and TRBJ1-4; tentatively, D is TRBD1 (5 bases). The CDR3 contains 15 residues. With 3 bases removed from V and 7 bases from J, the gap between germline ends came to 18 bases. Per germline, CDR1 DFQATT and CDR2 SNEGSKA (reference sequence).

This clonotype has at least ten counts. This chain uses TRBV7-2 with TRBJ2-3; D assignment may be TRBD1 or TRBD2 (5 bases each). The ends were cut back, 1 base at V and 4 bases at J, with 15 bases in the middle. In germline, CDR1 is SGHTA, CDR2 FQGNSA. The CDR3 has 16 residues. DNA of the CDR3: TGTGCCAGCAGCTTAGGATCCGAGGGGTTCCCAGATACGCAGTATTTT. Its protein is CASSLGSEGFPDTQYF.

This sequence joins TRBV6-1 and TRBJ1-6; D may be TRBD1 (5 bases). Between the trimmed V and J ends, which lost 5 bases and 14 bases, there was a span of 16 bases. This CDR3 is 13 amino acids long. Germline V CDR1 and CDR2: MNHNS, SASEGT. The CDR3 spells CASSRDPVLSLHF. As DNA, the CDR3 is TGTGCCAGCAGTCGGGACCCCGTTTTGTCCCTCCACTTT.

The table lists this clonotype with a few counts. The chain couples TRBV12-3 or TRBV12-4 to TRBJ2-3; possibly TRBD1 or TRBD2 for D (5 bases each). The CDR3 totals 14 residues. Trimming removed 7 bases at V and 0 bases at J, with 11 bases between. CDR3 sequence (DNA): TGTGCCAGCACCCCGGGACGGAGCACAGATACGCAGTATTTT. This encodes CASTPGRSTDTQYF.